This T cell receptor beta chain was recorded in a study of CD8 T cells in ankylosing spondylitis. Regarding the study as a whole: Fewer than ten highly homologous variants made up a TCR beta motif, and this motif appeared characteristic of ankylosing spondylitis blood.

Germline V lookup: CDR1 SGHRS, CDR2 YFSETQ. Trimming took 6 bases from V and 1 from J; bases not matched to a gene: 6. This CDR3 region has 15 residues. A single record per CDR3 protein comes from TCRdb applying MiXCR to the 5' RACE reads. Of approximately 500,000 distinct CDR3 sequences detected, over 9.5% appear once; the ten largest clones hold 6.5% to 7%. This clonotype has just a few counts. Its antigen is undetermined. Sequenced: blood, either unsorted or a sorted T cell fraction (not recorded which). This TCR was sampled from a male donor with ankylosing spondylitis. This chain links TRBV5-1 with TRBJ2-1, with 8 bases matching TRBD1. CDR3 DNA: TGCGCCAGCACCACAAGGACAGGGTCCTACAATGAGCAGTTCTTC. This sequence encodes CASTTRTGSYNEQFF.